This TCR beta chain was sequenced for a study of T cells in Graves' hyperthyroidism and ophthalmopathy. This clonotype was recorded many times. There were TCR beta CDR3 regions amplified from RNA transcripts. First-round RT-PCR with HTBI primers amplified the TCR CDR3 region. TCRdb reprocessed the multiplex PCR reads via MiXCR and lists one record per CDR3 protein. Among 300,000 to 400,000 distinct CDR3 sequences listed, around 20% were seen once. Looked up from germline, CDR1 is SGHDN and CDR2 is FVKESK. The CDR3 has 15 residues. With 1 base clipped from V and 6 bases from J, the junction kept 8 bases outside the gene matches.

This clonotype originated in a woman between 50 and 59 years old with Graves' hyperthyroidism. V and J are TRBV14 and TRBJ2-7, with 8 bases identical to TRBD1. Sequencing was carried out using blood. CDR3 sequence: CASSQVWTGHSEQYF. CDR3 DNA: TGTGCCAGCAGCCAAGTGTGGACAGGGCACTCCGAGCAGTACTTC.